This T cell receptor beta chain was found in a study of blood T cell repertoires in COVID-19. Study overall: Acute and convalescent COVID-19 samples came from the United States, Italy and Spain. PBMCs, B-cell-depleted T cells, or T cells provided the cDNA or gDNA that made up the material.

After removal of 2 bases from V and 6 bases from J, the junction contained 8 bases not matched to a gene. There are 14 residues in the CDR3. Germline CDR1 and CDR2: SQVTM and ANQGSEA. TCRdb keeps only in-frame clones here, not all; method: immunoSEQ multiplex PCR. The table has approximately 210,000 clones, approximately 82% seen once. Sample: peripheral blood. The clonotype was recovered from a man between 50 and 59 years old with active or convalescent COVID-19. The gene calls are TRBV29-1 and TRBJ1-2; TRBD1 matches at 8 bases. CDR3 nucleotide sequence: TGCAGCGTTGAAAAGGACAGGGTTTGGGATGGCTACACCTTC. It specifies CSVEKDRVWDGYTF.